This T cell receptor beta chain was sequenced for a study of neurological immune-mediated disorders. General observations from the study: None of the CDR3 amino acid sequences of expanded clones recurred across subjects, suggesting private repertoires in all groups.

This clonotype was picked up many times. The antigen remains undetermined. Synthesis of cDNA was carried out by template-switch 5'RACE. The reaction used 10-nucleotide random UMIs. A single record per CDR3 protein comes from TCRdb applying MiXCR to the 5' RACE reads. This sample has some 48,000 distinct CDR3 sequences; approximately 10% occur once, and the top ten carry approximately 22%. The V gene's germline CDR1 is ENHRY and CDR2 SYGVKD. This CDR3 contains 13 residues. The V end was cut by 10 bases, the J end by 5 bases, with 17 bases between. The sample comprised PBMCs. The sequence came from a woman aged 40 to 50 with HTLV-1-associated myelopathy (HAM/TSP). The J gene is TRBJ2-5, the V gene TRBV10-3; D unclear. The CDR3 region is CASNLDAFETQYF. The DNA for the CDR3 is TGTGCCAGCAACCTGGATGCTTTCGAGACCCAGTACTTC.